The 8 T cell receptor beta chains below were found in one sample sequenced in a study of shared clonotypes between healthy human individuals. The method was immunoSEQ multiplex PCR; TCRdb's version includes in-frame clones alone and lacks a portion of them. The top ten clones hold around 0.32% of a sample with about 380,000 clones, around 96% of them seen once. Sequencing input: memory CD8+ T cells sorted from blood. Subset meaning: CD45RO+ cells pooled with CCR7-negative TemRA cells. The receptors come from a man younger than 45 in good health.

This sequence joins TRBV7-6 and TRBJ2-7; D may be TRBD2 (6 bases). This CDR3 has 17 amino acids. Trimming left V 2 bases short and J 5 bases short, with 22 bases between. Looked up from germline, CDR1 is SGHVS and CDR2 is FNYEAQ. CDR3 DNA: TGTGCCAGCAGCTTATCACCTTGGGGGTGGCGGGATAACGAGCAGTACTTC. This sequence encodes CASSLSPWGWRDNEQYF.

This clone was recorded only once. The gene calls are TRBV4-1 and TRBJ2-2, with a weak D call TRBD1 (5 bases). The germline V and J ends were trimmed by 0 bases and 1 base, with 12 bases remaining between them. CDR3 size: 17 residues. Germline-derived CDR1 and CDR2 are MGHRA and YSYEKL. CDR3 protein: CASSQDWGVKNTGELFF. The CDR3 nucleotides read TGCGCCAGCAGCCAAGATTGGGGCGTAAAGAACACCGGGGAGCTGTTTTTT.

The rearrangement links TRBV7-3 to TRBJ2-3, with D perhaps TRBD2 (6 bases). The CDR3 loop spans 16 amino acids. Trimming pared 5 bases from V and 2 bases from J, leaving 17 bases between. The germline CDR1 and CDR2 sequences are SGHTA and FQGTGA. The CDR3 here is CASSKGSGGYTDTQYF. The CDR3 DNA reads as TGTGCCAGCAGCAAAGGTAGCGGCGGGTACACAGATACGCAGTATTTT.

The V call is TRBV6-4, the J call TRBJ2-6, with D unresolved. V lost 1 base, J lost 2 bases, and 9 bases lay in between. Germline V gene sequence: CDR1 MRHNA, CDR2 SNTAGT. The CDR3 runs 16 residues. The CDR3 coding sequence is TGTGCCAGCAGTGACTTCCCTTGTCCTGGGGCCAACGTCCTGACTTTC. Its protein product is CASSDFPCPGANVLTF.

Concerning this clone itself: An end of the junction does not agree with germline; a read error may underlie this. The V call is TRBV2, the J call TRBJ1-2, with TRBD1 identical over 8 bases. This CDR3 spans 11 amino acids. Germline lookup yields CDR1 SNHLY and CDR2 FYNNEI. DNA for the CDR3: TGTGCCATCCGGACAGGGCCTGAGCTTGCCTTC. It is translated as CAIRTGPELAF. The entire variable domain, with the rest obtained from reference TRBV2 and TRBJ1-2, is as follows: EPEVTQTPSHQVTQMGQEVILRCVPISNHLYFYWYRQILGQKVEFLVSFYNNEISEKSEIFDDQFSVERPDGSNFTLKIRSTKLEDSAMYFCAIRTGPELAFGSGTRLTVV.

The chain employs TRBV30 and TRBJ1-5; no definite D call. Per the germline V gene, CDR1 is GTSNPN and CDR2 is SVGIG (reference sequence). Trimming left V 2 bases short and J 6 bases short, with 11 bases between. The CDR3 has 13 residues. CDR3 sequence reads: CAWSTGGSQPQHF. CDR3 bases: TGTGCCTGGAGTACCGGAGGAAGTCAGCCCCAGCATTTT.

The chain is built from TRBV9 and TRBJ2-3; possibly TRBD2 for D (6 bases). Germline loops: CDR1 SGDLS, CDR2 YYNGEE. The ends were cut back, 1 base at V and 9 bases at J, with 6 bases in the middle. The CDR3 spans 11 residues. As DNA, the CDR3 is TGTGCCAGCAGCGTAACTAGCACGCAGTATTTT. Protein sequence: CASSVTSTQYF.

The rearrangement links TRBV5-1 to TRBJ2-5; D ambiguous. The CDR3 runs to 12 residues. CDR1 SGHRS and CDR2 YFSETQ come from the germline V gene. The germline V and J ends were trimmed by 5 bases and 3 bases, with 8 bases remaining between them. The CDR3 loop is CASRRREETQYF. The CDR3 DNA reads TGCGCCAGCAGACGTCGGGAAGAGACCCAGTACTTC.